The 9 T cell receptor beta chains below were found in one sample sequenced in a study of shared clonotypes between healthy human individuals. Produced via immunoSEQ multiplex PCR; TCRdb's table is partial and in-frame only. The table includes nearly 1 million clones, over 75% detected once. Sequenced input: memory CD4+ T cells sorted from blood. The sample's subset: CD45RA-negative fraction. Every receptor here comes from a man between 18 and 35 years old in good health.

This clone showed up just a few times. As DNA, the CDR3 is TGTGCCAGCAGGCCAGGAGTAGCTAATGAAAAACTGTTTTTT. It encodes CASRPGVANEKLFF. J is TRBJ1-4 and V is TRBV5-5; D ambiguous. There are 14 residues in the CDR3. Germline CDR1 and CDR2: SGHKS and YYEKEE (reference sequence). Trimming took off 5 bases at V and 3 bases at J, with 11 bases between the two ends.

The chain combines TRBV5-4 with TRBJ2-3; the D gene is possibly TRBD2 (7 bases). Trimming removed 4 bases from V and 2 bases from J, with 17 bases in between. In germline, CDR1 is SGHNT, CDR2 YYREEE (reference sequence). There are 16 residues in the CDR3. In DNA form, the CDR3 reads TGTGCCAGCAGCCCGGGTGGGGGGGCTTCCACAGATACGCAGTATTTT. As protein: CASSPGGGASTDTQYF.

This sequence joins TRBV28 and TRBJ2-3, with D unclear. The ends were cut back, 6 bases at V and 4 bases at J, with 11 bases in the middle. Germline values: CDR1 MDHEN, CDR2 SYDVKM. This CDR3 contains 13 residues. The CDR3, as DNA: TGTGCCAGCAGCCCCACTACCCCAGATACGCAGTATTTT. Residues: CASSPTTPDTQYF.

The V and J genes are TRBV5-1 and TRBJ2-7; 7 bases match TRBD1. The CDR3 consists of 14 residues. V lost 4 bases and J lost 1; bases outside the gene matches: 5. The V gene's germline CDR1 is SGHRS and CDR2 YFSETQ. The CDR3: CASSVRDSSYEQYF. The CDR3 bases are TGCGCCAGCAGCGTCCGGGACAGTTCCTACGAGCAGTACTTC. The full variable domain, with the rest looked up from reference TRBV5-1 and TRBJ2-7, is KAGVTQTPRYLIKTRGQQVTLSCSPISGHRSVSWYQQTPGQGLQFLFEYFSETQRNKGNFPGRFSGRQFSNSRSEMNVSTLELGDSALYLCASSVRDSSYEQYFGPGTRLTVT.

Remarks on this clone: At the DNA level, this CDR3 is encoded by other sequences in the same sample as well. The chain recombines TRBV18 with TRBJ2-6, with TRBD1 identical over 10 bases. Germline-derived CDR1 and CDR2 are KGHSH and LQKENI. Trimming at V came to 2 bases and at J to 2 bases, leaving 0 bases not matched to a gene. This CDR3 region has 16 residues. In DNA, the CDR3 is TGTGCCAGCTCACCAGGGACAGGGGCTGGGGCCAACGTCCTGACTTTC. Its protein is CASSPGTGAGANVLTF.

V usage is TRBV7-9 and J usage is TRBJ2-6, with a tentative D call TRBD1 (5 bases). V was clipped by 1 base and J by 4 bases, with 14 bases between them. The CDR3 runs to 17 residues. Looked up from germline, CDR1 is SEHNR and CDR2 is FQNEAQ (reference sequence). The CDR3: CASSLGDLGAGANVLTF. In DNA, the CDR3 is TGTGCCAGCAGCTTAGGGGATTTAGGGGCCGGGGCCAACGTCCTGACTTTC.

As concerns this clone: This sample also contains other DNA sequences that code for the same CDR3. The rearrangement joins TRBV5-6 to TRBJ1-5, with unresolved D. The germline V and J ends were trimmed by 0 bases and 4 bases, with 5 bases remaining between them. The CDR3 consists of 13 residues. Germline CDR1 SGHDT, CDR2 YYEEEE. The DNA for the CDR3 is TGTGCCAGCAGCTTGGGTGTTAATCAGCCCCAGCATTTT. Encoded protein: CASSLGVNQPQHF.

The chain is built from TRBV9 and TRBJ1-3; tentatively, D is TRBD1 (5 bases). The V and J ends lost 2 bases and 0 bases respectively, with 15 bases between them. Germline-derived CDR1 and CDR2 are SGDLS and YYNGEE. This CDR3 is built from 17 residues. CDR3 bases: TGTGCCAGCAGCGTCACTGTGGGGGGGAACTCTGGAAACACCATATATTTT. Its protein is CASSVTVGGNSGNTIYF.

The chain uses TRBV19 and TRBJ2-7; D possibly matches TRBD1 or TRBD2 (5 bases each). V gave up 6 bases and J gave up 3 bases, with 15 bases separating them. Germline lookup yields CDR1 LNHDA and CDR2 SQIVND (reference sequence). This CDR3 has 14 residues. The DNA of the CDR3 is TGTGCCAGTAGCACCGGGACGAAAGGCTACGAGCAGTACTTC. Protein sequence: CASSTGTKGYEQYF. Drawing the rest from reference TRBV19 and TRBJ2-7, the complete variable domain is DGGITQSPKYLFRKEGQNVTLSCEQNLNHDAMYWYRQDPGQGLRLIYYSQIVNDFQKGDIAEGYSVSREKKESFPLTVTSAQKNPTAFYLCASSTGTKGYEQYFGPGTRLTVT.